This TCR beta chain is from a study of blood T cell repertoires in COVID-19. About the study: Acute-phase and convalescent COVID-19 samples originated in the United States, Italy and Spain.

The CDR3 runs 20 residues. The germline V gene has CDR1 MGHRA and CDR2 YSYEKL. V was clipped by 0 bases and J by 2 bases; unmatched bases: 10. Original analysis: Quantification of nucleated cells was approximated via reference gene primer amplification. Some clones are missing from TCRdb's copy, which holds only in-frame ones; the method was immunoSEQ multiplex PCR. The V and J calls and the clone size are those of that table, but D and trimming were determined from the DNA. Of around 130,000 clones in the sample, around 87% were seen once. The sequenced sample consisted of peripheral blood. This rearrangement joins TRBV4-1 to TRBJ2-6; 10 positions agree with TRBD1. The source of this sequence is a human donor in a cohort sampled during active COVID-19. The CDR3 bases are TGCGCCAGCAGCCAAGAATCAGAGGGACAGGGGTATGCTGGGGCCAACGTCCTGACTTTC. Translated, it gives CASSQESEGQGYAGANVLTF.